The 21 T cell receptor beta chains reported below all come from one sample, sequenced in a study of cytotoxic CD8 clonotypes in ibrutinib-treated CLL. The repertoire was sequenced with immunoSEQ multiplex PCR; TCRdb's copy has only in-frame clones and lacks some. The profile shows 200,000 to 250,000 clones, under 80% of them singletons. Material: PBMCs, obtained after 24 months of ibrutinib treatment. All receptors derive from a human donor with chronic lymphocytic leukemia.

This clone was picked up one time. The rearrangement joins TRBV18 to TRBJ2-1; 8 bases line up with TRBD1. Unmatched junction bases numbered 12, after V lost 5 bases and J lost 9 bases. Looked up from germline, CDR1 is KGHSH and CDR2 is LQKENI. The CDR3 extends over 15 amino acids. CDR3 loop: CASSTQGANSGEQFF. The CDR3 DNA sequence: TGTGCCAGCTCAACTCAGGGGGCGAATTCGGGTGAGCAGTTCTTC.

The chain employs TRBV11-2 and TRBJ2-3; TRBD2 might be the D (5 bases). The V end lost 1 base, the J end lost 6 bases, and 14 bases lay between the germline ends. Germline-derived CDR1 and CDR2 are SGHAT and FQNNGV. This CDR3 contains 15 residues. The chain's CDR3 is CASSLGTGVVDTQYF. For the CDR3, the DNA is TGTGCCAGCAGCTTAGGCACCGGGGTGGTGGATACGCAGTATTTT.

The V and J genes are TRBV18 and TRBJ2-2, with D perhaps matching TRBD2 (6 bases). The CDR3 runs to 16 residues. V lost 2 bases, J lost 5 bases, and 15 bases lay in between. Germline V lookup: CDR1 KGHSH, CDR2 LQKENI. The CDR3 DNA is TGTGCCAGCTCACCAGGGCCGGGAGCTGGGACCGGGGAGCTGTTTTTT. It translates to CASSPGPGAGTGELFF.

This clone was seen only a few times. The junction departs from the called germline gene at one end, perhaps through a read error. The chain uses TRBV7-7 and TRBJ2-5; D is uncertain. CDR1 and CDR2 (germline): SSHAT, FNYEAQ (reference sequence). This CDR3 comprises 12 residues. Here the CDR3 reads CASSPRSETQYF. For the CDR3, the DNA is TGTGCTAGCAGCCCCAGGAGTGAGACCCAGTACTTC.

As concerns this clone: Mismatch with germline at one junction end may stem from a read error. The chain is built from TRBV7-7 and TRBJ2-3; D uncertain. The length of the CDR3 is 15 residues. The germline V gene encodes CDR1 SSHAT and CDR2 FNYEAQ (reference sequence). The DNA for the CDR3 is TGTGCTAGCAGCTCTACCATCGGTCGGGCAGATACGCAGTATTTT. This codes for CASSSTIGRADTQYF.

This chain uses TRBV10-3 with TRBJ1-4; the D is unclear. In germline, CDR1 is ENHRY, CDR2 SYGVKD. The CDR3 consists of 14 residues. The V end lost 3 bases, the J end lost 12 bases, and 17 bases lay between the germline ends. The CDR3 protein is CAISEEGLSNELFF. The CDR3 DNA follows: TGTGCCATCAGTGAAGAAGGGCTGAGTAACGAACTGTTTTTT.

This clone came up once. The chain is built from TRBV4-2 and TRBJ2-7; no reliable D call. The CDR3 totals 11 residues. V was cut by 1 base and J by 6 bases, with 4 bases left in between. Looked up from germline, CDR1 is LGHNA and CDR2 is YNFKEQ. The CDR3 DNA sequence: TGTGCCAGCAGCCAAGGAGTCGAGCAGTACTTC. This translates into CASSQGVEQYF.

This clone was found once. The V and J genes are TRBV19 and TRBJ2-7; 11 bases are shared with TRBD2. This CDR3 has 16 residues. Germline trimming cut 6 bases from V and 3 bases from J; bases unmatched to any gene: 10. Germline CDR1 is LNHDA and CDR2 is SQIVND (reference sequence). The CDR3 bases are TGTGCCAGTAGGCCTACTGCCACTAGCGGGAGCTACGAGCAGTACTTC. It codes for CASRPTATSGSYEQYF.

This sequence joins TRBV4-1 and TRBJ2-7; D is unclear. Between the trimmed V and J ends, which lost 0 bases and 2 bases, there was a span of 11 bases. This CDR3 has 15 residues. The germline V gene encodes CDR1 MGHRA and CDR2 YSYEKL. For the CDR3, the DNA is TGCGCCAGCAGCCAAGAGCTTTCAGAGGCCTACGAGCAGTACTTC. Translated: CASSQELSEAYEQYF.

The rearrangement uses TRBV5-1 and TRBJ2-5; D is possibly TRBD1 (6 bases). V shed 0 bases and J shed 0 bases, with 9 bases lying between them. CDR1 is SGHRS, CDR2 YFSETQ, per germline. The CDR3 is 15 amino acids. The CDR3, as DNA: TGCGCCAGCAGCTTGGATGACAGGTACCAAGAGACCCAGTACTTC. It is translated as CASSLDDRYQETQYF. Full variable domain (rest looked up from reference TRBV5-1 and TRBJ2-5): KAGVTQTPRYLIKTRGQQVTLSCSPISGHRSVSWYQQTPGQGLQFLFEYFSETQRNKGNFPGRFSGRQFSNSRSEMNVSTLELGDSALYLCASSLDDRYQETQYFGPGTRLLVL.

This rearrangement joins TRBV11-2 to TRBJ2-3; a weak D match, TRBD1 (5 bases). The CDR3 covers 17 residues. Trimming stripped 0 bases from V and 4 bases from J, with 17 bases between. CDR1 is SGHAT and CDR2 is FQNNGV in the germline V gene. The CDR3 nucleotides are TGTGCCAGCAGCTTAGATCGACCTCCCCTGGGGCCAGATACGCAGTATTTT. Encoded protein: CASSLDRPPLGPDTQYF.

The chain is built from TRBV7-2 and TRBJ2-1; no clear D gene. V was cut by 1 base and J by 0 bases, with 7 bases left in between. Germline-derived CDR1 and CDR2 are SGHTA and FQGNSA. The CDR3 runs to 15 residues. The DNA for the CDR3 is TGTGCCAGCAGCTTAGAGGTTAGCTCCTACAATGAGCAGTTCTTC. Its protein product is CASSLEVSSYNEQFF. The complete variable domain, with remaining parts taken from reference TRBV7-2 and TRBJ2-1, reads GAGVSQSPSNKVTEKGKDVELRCDPISGHTALYWYRQSLGQGLEFLIYFQGNSAPDKSGLPSDRFSAERTGGSVSTLTIQRTQQEDSAVYLCASSLEVSSYNEQFFGPGTRLTVL.

The sample holds one count of this clone. The gene calls are TRBV7-9 and TRBJ2-7, with D uncertain. The CDR3 spans 11 residues. With 5 bases removed from V and 4 bases from J, the gap between germline ends came to 6 bases. Germline-derived CDR1 and CDR2 are SEHNR and FQNEAQ (reference sequence). CDR3 protein: CASSPGYEQYF. Written as DNA, the CDR3 is TGTGCCAGCAGCCCTGGATACGAGCAGTACTTC.

In DNA, the CDR3 is TGCAGCGTTGGAGGACAGGGGTTGGCCAACACTGAAGCTTTCTTT. Translated, it gives CSVGGQGLANTEAFF. The V and J genes are TRBV29-1 and TRBJ1-1, with TRBD1 identical over 9 bases. Germline lookup yields CDR1 SQVTM and CDR2 ANQGSEA. V shed 4 bases, J shed 2 bases, and the junction held 8 bases outside the gene matches. The CDR3 has 15 residues. The entire variable domain, with the rest obtained from reference TRBV29-1 and TRBJ1-1, is as follows: SAVISQKPSRDICQRGTSLTIQCQVDSQVTMMFWYRQQPGQSLTLIATANQGSEATYESGFVIDKFPISRPNLTFSTLTVSNMSPEDSSIYLCSVGGQGLANTEAFFGQGTRLTVV.

The table lists this clone with a few counts. The chain has TRBV9 and TRBJ2-3, with a possible D match to TRBD1 (5 bases). Germline values: CDR1 SGDLS, CDR2 YYNGEE. The CDR3 has 18 amino acids. V was clipped by 0 bases and J by 0 bases, with 17 bases between them. This chain's CDR3 is CASSVDLLSGSSTDTQYF. In DNA, the CDR3 is TGTGCCAGCAGCGTAGACCTATTATCAGGGTCCAGCACAGATACGCAGTATTTT. The full variable domain, completed using reference TRBV9 and TRBJ2-3, is DSGVTQTPKHLITATGQRVTLRCSPRSGDLSVYWYQQSLDQGLQFLIQYYNGEERAKGNILERFSAQQFPDLHSELNLSSLELGDSALYFCASSVDLLSGSSTDTQYFGPGTRLTVL.

The J gene is TRBJ2-7, the V gene TRBV11-2; either TRBD1 or TRBD2 may fit D (5 bases each). CDR3 length: 16 residues. Germline loops: CDR1 SGHAT, CDR2 FQNNGV. V lost 2 bases and J 3 bases, leaving 17 bases between the germline ends. The DNA for the CDR3 is TGTGCCAGCAGCTTATGGTCGGGACGGACGGTCTACGAGCAGTACTTC. It codes for CASSLWSGRTVYEQYF.

This clone was picked up a small number of times. This rearrangement joins TRBV28 to TRBJ2-1, with 14 bases lining up with TRBD2. The J segment lost 8 bases and the V segment lost 5 bases, leaving 5 bases of the junction unmatched. Germline V gene lookup returns CDR1 MDHEN and CDR2 SYDVKM. The CDR3 has 15 residues. CDR3 residues: CASSGGTSGSHEQFF. The DNA for the CDR3 is TGTGCCAGCAGTGGAGGGACTAGCGGGAGTCATGAGCAGTTCTTC.

This clone was observed a few times. The chain recombines TRBV5-1 with TRBJ1-1; D unresolved. Trimming stripped 0 bases from V and 2 bases from J, with 5 bases between. Germline V lookup: CDR1 SGHRS, CDR2 YFSETQ. This CDR3 spans 13 amino acids. CDR3 coding DNA: TGCGCCAGCAGCTTGGTGGTTAACACTGAAGCTTTCTTT. It specifies CASSLVVNTEAFF. The entire variable domain, with the rest obtained from reference TRBV5-1 and TRBJ1-1, is as follows: KAGVTQTPRYLIKTRGQQVTLSCSPISGHRSVSWYQQTPGQGLQFLFEYFSETQRNKGNFPGRFSGRQFSNSRSEMNVSTLELGDSALYLCASSLVVNTEAFFGQGTRLTVV.

The table lists this clone with a few counts. The chain's CDR3 is CASRGLAGGTGELFF. The CDR3 nucleotides read TGTGCCAGCAGAGGACTAGCGGGTGGCACCGGGGAGCTGTTTTTT. The V call is TRBV27, the J call TRBJ2-2; 11 nucleotides line up with TRBD2. This CDR3 is 15 amino acids long. Looked up from germline, CDR1 is MNHEY and CDR2 is SMNVEV (reference sequence). Trimming took 6 bases from V and 4 from J; bases not matched to a gene: 4.

The chain is built from TRBV29-1 and TRBJ2-2; 9 bases are shared with TRBD1. The CDR3 runs to 18 residues. Germline CDR1 is SQVTM and CDR2 is ANQGSEA. Trimming at V came to 6 bases and at J to 4 bases, leaving 18 bases not matched to a gene. The CDR3 spells CSVRGIDSGTGTTGELFF. In DNA form, the CDR3 reads TGCAGCGTGAGGGGTATAGACTCCGGGACAGGGACCACCGGGGAGCTGTTTTTT.

In this sample, this clone turned up a few times. The chain employs TRBV6-4 and TRBJ2-2; no reliable D call. V dropped 2 bases and J dropped 7 bases, with 8 bases sitting between them. The CDR3 consists of 13 residues. Germline assignment: CDR1 MRHNA and CDR2 SNTAGT. The CDR3 sequence: CASSDRSYGELFF. The CDR3 coding sequence is TGTGCCAGCAGTGACAGGAGTTACGGGGAGCTGTTTTTT.